This record covers a single TCR beta chain. This specimen belongs to a study of OX40 agonist ivuxolimab in advanced cancers. CDR1 and CDR2 from the germline V gene are MNHEY and SMNVEV (reference sequence). The CDR3 spans 11 residues. Between the trimmed V and J ends, which lost 6 bases and 3 bases, there was a span of 3 bases. The assay was immunoSEQ multiplex PCR, and TCRdb's table has in-frame clones only and misses some. The data hold some 17,000 clones, with roughly 89% observed a single time. The receptor's source is an adult with an advanced solid tumor such as melanoma, head and neck, liver or kidney cancer. The chain employs TRBV27 and TRBJ2-1, with D hard to call. Sequencing used CD4+ or CD8+ T cells sorted from blood, obtained in a trial of the OX40 agonist ivuxolimab. CDR3 region: CASSHYNEQFF. As DNA, the CDR3 is TGTGCCAGCAGCCACTACAATGAGCAGTTCTTC.